This TCR beta chain was recorded in a study of beta chain features in type 1 diabetes. There are a few counts of this clone. Germline loops: CDR1 SGHAT, CDR2 FQNNGV. The CDR3 has 18 residues. V lost 1 base to trimming and J lost 6 bases; unmatched junction nucleotides: 8. Sequencing targeted expressed TCRB transcripts, as all isolated RNA had been reverse transcribed. Profiling relied on immunoSEQ multiplex PCR, and the TCRdb table lists in-frame clones only, not all of them. The data show 300,000 to 350,000 clones, with roughly a fifth seen just once and under 0.05% held by the top ten. The receptor comes from a woman under 30 in good health. The specimen was naive CD4+ T cells from blood. The rearrangement links TRBV11-2 to TRBJ2-1, with TRBD2 matching over 14 bases. The chain's CDR3 is CASSLGLAGGPSPNEQFF. CDR3 nucleotide sequence: TGTGCCAGCAGCTTAGGACTAGCGGGGGGGCCTTCCCCCAATGAGCAGTTCTTC.